This entry lists 30 T cell receptor beta chains sequenced from one sample in a study of blood T cell repertoires in COVID-19. This table comes from immunoSEQ multiplex PCR, and its TCRdb copy is limited to in-frame clones, with some not included. The table records 350,000 to 400,000 clones, 70% to 90% of them present only once. Sequenced material: PBMCs or T cells enriched from blood (not recorded which). Receptor source: a man aged 40-49 years in a cohort exposed to, infected with or recovered from COVID-19 (not recorded which).

The chain couples TRBV27 to TRBJ2-6, with 10 bases identical to TRBD1. The trim removed 5 bases at V and 3 bases at J, leaving 4 bases unmatched. CDR1 and CDR2 from the germline V gene are MNHEY and SMNVEV (reference sequence). CDR3 length: 16 residues. The CDR3 DNA sequence: TGTGCCAGCAGTACGACAGGGGGCTTTGGGGCCAACGTCCTGACTTTC. Translating gives CASSTTGGFGANVLTF.

This clone was counted a few times. CDR3 amino acids: CASSLDRSYYGYTF. CDR3 nucleotides: TGTGCCAGCAGCTTGGACAGGAGCTACTATGGCTACACCTTC. The gene calls are TRBV5-6 and TRBJ1-2; the D gene is possibly TRBD1 (5 bases). Trimming shortened V by 0 bases and J by 3 bases, and 9 bases separated the two germline ends. The CDR3 loop spans 14 amino acids. The germline V gene encodes CDR1 SGHDT and CDR2 YYEEEE. The whole variable domain, filled in from reference TRBV5-6 and TRBJ1-2, reads DAGVTQSPTHLIKTRGQQVTLRCSPKSGHDTVSWYQQALGQGPQFIFQYYEEEERQRGNFPDRFSGHQFPNYSSELNVNALLLGDSALYLCASSLDRSYYGYTFGSGTRLTVV.

The rearrangement joins TRBV10-1 to TRBJ2-1; TRBD2 agrees at 12 bases. In germline, CDR1 is WNHNN, CDR2 SYGVQD (reference sequence). The CDR3 sequence is 16 residues long. Unmatched junction bases numbered 5, after V lost 8 bases and J lost 0 bases. The DNA of the CDR3 is TGCGCCAGCGGGACTAGCGGGTTAAGCTCCTACAATGAGCAGTTCTTC. Amino acids: CASGTSGLSSYNEQFF.

This clone was counted a few times. The chain carries TRBV29-1 and TRBJ2-3; unclear D gene. This CDR3 contains 11 residues. CDR1 is SQVTM and CDR2 is ANQGSEA in the germline V gene. V lost 2 bases, J lost 4 bases, and 4 bases lay in between. The DNA for the CDR3 is TGCAGCGTTGAAACGGCAGATACGCAGTATTTT. This gives the protein CSVETADTQYF.

The J gene is TRBJ2-7, the V gene TRBV6-5; TRBD1 agrees at 9 bases. This CDR3 spans 13 amino acids. CDR1 is MNHEY, CDR2 SVGAGI, per germline. V dropped 9 bases and J dropped 4; count of bases not matched to a gene: 7. CDR3 nucleotide sequence: TGTGCCAGTATGGGACAGGGCTTGTACGAGCAGTACTTC. It yields the protein CASMGQGLYEQYF.

V usage is TRBV15 and J usage is TRBJ2-3; 7 nucleotides align to TRBD2. The CDR3 spans 16 residues. After removal of 2 bases from V and 2 bases from J, the junction contained 7 bases not matched to a gene. CDR1 and CDR2 from the germline V gene are LNHNV and YYDKDF (reference sequence). The DNA for the CDR3 is TGTGCCACCAGCAGATTCGCCAAGCGGGACACAGATACGCAGTATTTT. Its translation is CATSRFAKRDTDTQYF.

In nucleotides, the CDR3 is TGTGCCACAACAGGGGTGGGCTATGGCTACACCTTC. It translates to CATTGVGYGYTF. V and J are TRBV19 and TRBJ1-2; 7 bases agree with TRBD1. Germline-derived CDR1 and CDR2 are LNHDA and SQIVND (reference sequence). The J segment lost 4 bases and the V segment lost 10 bases, leaving 6 bases of the junction unmatched. The CDR3 loop spans 12 amino acids.

The count of this clone is one. The chain is built from TRBV10-2 and TRBJ2-2; 7 positions agree with TRBD2. The CDR3 has 15 amino acids. Germline lookup yields CDR1 WSHSY and CDR2 SAAADI. V trimming: 6 bases; J trimming: 4 bases; junction bases outside the gene matches: 8. CDR3 in amino acids: CASRPGGGPTGELFF. The CDR3 DNA reads as TGCGCCAGCAGACCTGGGGGAGGGCCCACCGGGGAGCTGTTTTTT.

The chain recombines TRBV10-3 with TRBJ2-7; 10 nucleotides match TRBD1. The ends lost 7 bases at V and 2 bases at J; junction bases unmatched: 8. The CDR3 length is 15 residues. Per the germline V gene, CDR1 is ENHRY and CDR2 is SYGVKD. The chain's CDR3 is CAITEGQGSTYEQYF. In DNA form, the CDR3 reads TGTGCCATCACCGAGGGACAGGGGTCGACCTACGAGCAGTACTTC.

The chain employs TRBV6-5 and TRBJ2-1; 10 nucleotides align to TRBD1. The germline V gene encodes CDR1 MNHEY and CDR2 SVGAGI. The V gene end was trimmed by 0 bases and the J gene end by 9 bases; junction bases not matched to a gene: 5. The CDR3 totals 15 residues. CDR3 residues: CASSYSGQGSSEQFF. The CDR3 nucleotides are TGTGCCAGCAGTTACTCGGGACAGGGGAGCTCTGAGCAGTTCTTC.

The V gene is TRBV19, the J gene TRBJ1-2; D uncertain. The ends were cut back, 5 bases at V and 2 bases at J, with 12 bases in the middle. This CDR3 has 14 amino acids. Germline V lookup: CDR1 LNHDA, CDR2 SQIVND (reference sequence). The CDR3 coding sequence is TGTGCCAGTAGTTACTTGCGCCTAAACTATGGCTACACCTTC. Its translation: CASSYLRLNYGYTF.

CDR3 in amino acids: CASSLSSSGSQDTQYF. The CDR3 DNA follows: TGTGCCAGCAGCTTGTCGAGTAGCGGGAGTCAAGATACGCAGTATTTT. This rearrangement joins TRBV7-3 to TRBJ2-3; 9 bases map to TRBD2. The CDR3 totals 16 residues. Germline V lookup: CDR1 SGHTA, CDR2 FQGTGA. The V gene end was trimmed by 3 bases and the J gene end by 5 bases; junction bases not matched to a gene: 9. The full variable domain, with the rest looked up from reference TRBV7-3 and TRBJ2-3, is GAGVSQTPSNKVTEKGKYVELRCDPISGHTALYWYRQSLGQGPEFLIYFQGTGAADDSGLPNDRFFAVRPEGSVSTLKIQRTERGDSAVYLCASSLSSSGSQDTQYFGPGTRLTVL.

The chain couples TRBV5-4 to TRBJ2-7; TRBD2 matches at 10 bases. The germline V gene has CDR1 SGHNT and CDR2 YYREEE (reference sequence). The ends lost 0 bases at V and 3 bases at J; junction bases unmatched: 3. This CDR3 contains 15 residues. The CDR3 reads CASSLASGRFYEQYF. The CDR3 nucleotides read TGTGCCAGCAGCTTGGCTAGCGGGAGATTCTACGAGCAGTACTTC. Full variable domain (missing parts from reference TRBV5-4 and TRBJ2-7): ETGVTQSPTHLIKTRGQQVTLRCSSQSGHNTVSWYQQALGQGPQFIFQYYREEENGRGNFPPRFSGLQFPNYSSELNVNALELDDSALYLCASSLASGRFYEQYFGPGTRLTVT.

This clone was observed a handful of times. The chain combines TRBV7-8 with TRBJ2-1, with 7 bases fitting TRBD2. Per the germline V gene, CDR1 is SGHVS and CDR2 is FQNEAQ. V shed 6 bases, J shed 4 bases, and the junction held 15 bases outside the gene matches. The CDR3 has 17 amino acids. CDR3 sequence (DNA): TGTGCCAGCAGTCTAGCGGCCCGAGCGGGACCTTACAATGAGCAGTTCTTC. Its protein is CASSLAARAGPYNEQFF.

V is TRBV11-2 and J is TRBJ1-3; D not certain. Between the trimmed V and J ends, which lost 2 bases and 1 base, there was a span of 9 bases. Looked up from germline, CDR1 is SGHAT and CDR2 is FQNNGV. The CDR3 runs to 15 residues. The CDR3 coding sequence is TGTGCCAGCAGCTTATCACCGACTTCTGGAAACACCATATATTTT. Protein sequence: CASSLSPTSGNTIYF.

The genes are TRBV20-1 and TRBJ2-3; D might be TRBD1 (5 bases). The CDR3 is 11 residues long. Germline V CDR1 and CDR2: DFQATT, SNEGSKA (reference sequence). The CDR3 coding sequence is TGCAGCAGGGTTCGGACAGATACGCAGTATTTT. Translating it yields CSRVRTDTQYF.

The chain has TRBV7-9 and TRBJ1-1, with D possibly TRBD1 on 6 matching bases. The CDR3 is 14 residues long. Deletions cut 7 bases from V and 0 bases from J, with 12 bases between. Germline V lookup: CDR1 SEHNR, CDR2 FQNEAQ (reference sequence). The CDR3 DNA reads TGTGCCAGCATCGAACAGGGTTTGAACACTGAAGCTTTCTTT. This codes for CASIEQGLNTEAFF.

The chain links TRBV21-1 to TRBJ2-1; TRBD1 is the table's D call and was not checked against the DNA. TRBV21-1 is shown as a pseudogene. This CDR3 has 16 residues. CDR3 protein: CASSKASGQIFNEQFF. The DNA for the CDR3 is TGTGCCAGCAGCAAAGCATCGGGACAGATATTCAATGAGCAGTTCTTC.

The genes are TRBV11-2 and TRBJ2-6; 12 bases match TRBD1. Per germline, CDR1 SGHAT and CDR2 FQNNGV. This CDR3 region has 18 residues. V was clipped by 5 bases and J by 3 bases; unmatched bases: 8. CDR3 region: CASSPGGQGAYGANVLTF. In DNA, the CDR3 is TGTGCCAGCAGCCCAGGGGGACAGGGGGCTTATGGGGCCAACGTCCTGACTTTC.

Only a few counts were recorded for this clone. The chain carries TRBV6-6 and TRBJ2-1; TRBD2 matches at 15 bases. This CDR3 has 16 residues. The germline gives CDR1 MNHNY, CDR2 SVGAGI (reference sequence). J gave up 8 bases and V 11 bases, and 13 bases lay outside the gene matches. This chain's CDR3 is CACWGPGLAGGHEQFF. The CDR3 nucleotides are TGTGCCTGCTGGGGGCCGGGACTAGCGGGAGGCCATGAGCAGTTCTTC.

This clone turned up a few times. J is TRBJ2-4 and V is TRBV21-1; the DNA was not used to check the table's D call, TRBD1. TRBV21-1 is annotated as a pseudogene. The CDR3 contains 17 residues. The CDR3 spells CASSAYRGRLAKNIQYF. CDR3 in DNA: TGTGCCAGCAGCGCTTACAGGGGGCGCTTAGCCAAAAACATTCAGTACTTC.

The chain joins TRBV6-5 to TRBJ1-2; TRBD1 matches at 7 bases. Germline trimming cut 7 bases from V and 3 bases from J; bases unmatched to any gene: 8. In germline, CDR1 is MNHEY, CDR2 SVGAGI. The CDR3 contains 14 residues. CDR3 amino acids: CASTPTGNDYGYTF. The CDR3 DNA sequence: TGTGCCAGCACCCCGACAGGGAACGACTATGGCTACACCTTC.

This chain uses TRBV19 with TRBJ1-1; D gene uncertain. The germline V and J ends were trimmed by 4 bases and 1 base, with 7 bases remaining between them. The length of the CDR3 is 13 residues. Germline CDR1 is LNHDA and CDR2 is SQIVND (reference sequence). The CDR3 DNA reads TGTGCCAGTAGTAGGGAGGGGAACACTGAAGCTTTCTTT. It codes for CASSREGNTEAFF.

The V gene is TRBV6-6, the J gene TRBJ1-1; D is ambiguous. The CDR3 has 15 amino acids. Germline V CDR1 and CDR2: MNHNY, SVGAGI (reference sequence). Trimming pared 0 bases from V and 1 base from J, leaving 9 bases between. The CDR3 loop is CASSYSLQANTEAFF. Written as DNA, the CDR3 is TGTGCCAGCAGTTACTCGCTTCAGGCGAACACTGAAGCTTTCTTT.

V is TRBV27 and J is TRBJ1-2; perhaps TRBD1 as D (6 bases). This CDR3 contains 14 residues. V lost 5 bases, J lost 2 bases, and 12 bases lay in between. Germline lookup yields CDR1 MNHEY and CDR2 SMNVEV (reference sequence). The CDR3 DNA follows: TGTGCCAGCAGTCCCCGGGGGGCCAACTATGGCTACACCTTC. This gives the protein CASSPRGANYGYTF.

The CDR3 loop reads CASSPSGRDTGELFF. In DNA, the CDR3 is TGCGCCAGCAGTCCTAGCGGGAGGGACACCGGGGAGCTGTTTTTT. The chain carries TRBV10-1 and TRBJ2-2; 12 nucleotides agree with TRBD2. The CDR3 is 15 amino acids. The V gene's germline CDR1 is WNHNN and CDR2 SYGVQD (reference sequence). Trimming removed 5 bases from V and 3 bases from J; junction bases left unmatched: 1.

V usage is TRBV27 and J usage is TRBJ2-1, with 8 bases fitting TRBD2. Germline V gene lookup returns CDR1 MNHEY and CDR2 SMNVEV (reference sequence). The CDR3 consists of 17 residues. J was trimmed by 0 bases and V by 5 bases; bases with no gene match: 9. The CDR3 sequence is CASSLRVSGSSYNEQFF. CDR3 coding DNA: TGTGCCAGCAGTCTCCGGGTGAGCGGGAGCTCCTACAATGAGCAGTTCTTC.

The chain has TRBV27 and TRBJ1-6; the match to TRBD1 covers 8 bases. This CDR3 spans 14 amino acids. CDR1 and CDR2 from the germline V gene are MNHEY and SMNVEV (reference sequence). V lost 7 bases, J lost 7 bases, and 6 bases stayed unmatched. CDR3 residues: CASTPTGVNSPLHF. Written as DNA, the CDR3 is TGTGCCAGCACCCCGACAGGGGTAAATTCACCCCTCCACTTT.

The chain combines TRBV6-5 with TRBJ1-1; no clear D. The CDR3 is 12 amino acids. CDR1 and CDR2 from the germline V gene are MNHEY and SVGAGI. V lost 2 bases, J lost 1 base, and 2 bases lay in between. The CDR3 sequence: CASSYQNTEAFF. In nucleotides, the CDR3 is TGTGCCAGCAGTTACCAGAACACTGAAGCTTTCTTT.

V usage is TRBV27 and J usage is TRBJ2-6; D possibly corresponds to TRBD1 (6 bases). This CDR3 is built from 17 residues. V lost 4 bases, J lost 2 bases, and 15 bases lay in between. CDR1 and CDR2 from the germline V gene are MNHEY and SMNVEV (reference sequence). The CDR3 loop reads CASSSEGGAAGANVLTF. DNA for the CDR3: TGTGCCAGCAGTTCGGAAGGGGGAGCTGCTGGGGCCAACGTCCTGACTTTC.